This TCR beta chain was found in a study of tumor and adjacent non-tumor tissue in lung cancer. Study overall: Aged roughly 31 to 80 years, patients included about 11 men and about five women with stage I to III disease. Samples averaged approximately 4.2 million productive TCRbeta reads each. Study observations and caveats: Tumor TCR diversity, when higher, was linked to shorter survival.

A modified ARM-PCR protocol with three rounds of nested PCR amplified TCRbeta. TCRdb passed the multiplex PCR reads through MiXCR, listing each CDR3 protein once. Of about 82,000 distinct CDR3 sequences detected, 77% appear once; the ten largest clones hold approximately 12%. Of note for this clonotype: Its antigen is undetermined. This could be a read error, since a much larger clone is one nucleotide away.

RNA was extracted from bulk tissue without any cell sorting. The CDR3 totals 15 residues. In germline, CDR1 is SGHTA, CDR2 FQGNSA. The receptor's source is a woman in her forties or fifties with non-small cell lung cancer. Sequencing used lung tumor tissue. The rearrangement uses TRBV7-2 and TRBJ2-6, with D uncertain. CDR3 nucleotides: TGTGCCATCAGCACCGGTCACTCTGGGGCCAACGTCCTGACTTTC. It codes for CAISTGHSGANVLTF.